There are a few counts of the clone carrying this T cell receptor (beta chain). Ranging in age from roughly 6 to 100, the donors were healthy Caucasian individuals from Russia. The sample is drawn from a study of blood T cells in healthy people across ages. PCR was performed a second time for about 7 to 11 cycles using a sample-barcoded 5' primer and a J-beta primer mix. Sequencing of every sample gave 2.5 million or more CDR3-containing paired-end reads. TCRdb re-analysed the 5' RACE reads in MiXCR, keeping a single row per CDR3 protein. The table shows 1.5 million to 2 million distinct CDR3 sequences, with around 36% occurring only once. Germline V lookup: CDR1 MNHEY, CDR2 SVGEGT. The germline V and J ends were trimmed by 6 bases and 1 base, with 12 bases remaining between them. This CDR3 region has 14 residues.

The sample taken for sequencing was blood. The source is a woman in her 30s in good health. The V gene is TRBV6-2 or TRBV6-3, the J gene TRBJ2-5, with D perhaps assigned TRBD1 or TRBD2 (5 bases each). CDR3: CASSRRTSQETQYF. The CDR3 DNA follows: TGTGCCAGCAGCAGGAGGACATCCCAAGAGACCCAGTACTTC.